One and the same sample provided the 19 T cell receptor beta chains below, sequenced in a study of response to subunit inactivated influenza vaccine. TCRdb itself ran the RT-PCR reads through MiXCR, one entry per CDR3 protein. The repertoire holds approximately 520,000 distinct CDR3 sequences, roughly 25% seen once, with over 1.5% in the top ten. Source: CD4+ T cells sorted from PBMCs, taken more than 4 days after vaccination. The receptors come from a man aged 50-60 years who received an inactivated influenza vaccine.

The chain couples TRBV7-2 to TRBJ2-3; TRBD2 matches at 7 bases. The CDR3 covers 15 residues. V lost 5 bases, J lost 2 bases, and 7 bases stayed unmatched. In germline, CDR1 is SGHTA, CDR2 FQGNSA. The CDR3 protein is CASSPWTSPTDTQYF. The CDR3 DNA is TGTGCCAGCAGCCCGTGGACTAGTCCCACAGATACGCAGTATTTT.

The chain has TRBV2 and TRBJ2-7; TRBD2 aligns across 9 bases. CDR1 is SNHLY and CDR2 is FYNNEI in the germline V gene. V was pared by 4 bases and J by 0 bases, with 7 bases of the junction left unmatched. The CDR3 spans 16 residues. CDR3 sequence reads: CASSGLLAGASYEQYF. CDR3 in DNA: TGTGCCAGCAGTGGGCTTTTAGCGGGAGCCTCCTACGAGCAGTACTTC.

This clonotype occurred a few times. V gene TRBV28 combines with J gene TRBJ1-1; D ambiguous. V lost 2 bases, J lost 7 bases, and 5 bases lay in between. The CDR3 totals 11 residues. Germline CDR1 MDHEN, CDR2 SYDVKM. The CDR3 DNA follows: TGTGCCAGCAGTTTACGGTTTGAAGCTTTCTTT. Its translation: CASSLRFEAFF.

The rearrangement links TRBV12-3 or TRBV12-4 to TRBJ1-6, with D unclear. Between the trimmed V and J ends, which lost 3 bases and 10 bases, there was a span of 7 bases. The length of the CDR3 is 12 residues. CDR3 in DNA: TGTGCCAGCAGTTTTTCGGGATCACCCCTCCACTTT. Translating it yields CASSFSGSPLHF.

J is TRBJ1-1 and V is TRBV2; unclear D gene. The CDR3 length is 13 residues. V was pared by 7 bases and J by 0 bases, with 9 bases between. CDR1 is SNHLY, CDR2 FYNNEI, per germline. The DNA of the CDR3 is TGTGCCAGCACTAGCAGGATGAACACTGAAGCTTTCTTT. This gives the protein CASTSRMNTEAFF.

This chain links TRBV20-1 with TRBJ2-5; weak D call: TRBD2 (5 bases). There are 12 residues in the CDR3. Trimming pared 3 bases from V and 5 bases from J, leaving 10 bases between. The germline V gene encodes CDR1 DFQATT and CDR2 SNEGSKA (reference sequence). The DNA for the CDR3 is TGCAGTGCTAGTTCACCGGGGGAGACCCAGTACTTC. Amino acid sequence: CSASSPGETQYF.

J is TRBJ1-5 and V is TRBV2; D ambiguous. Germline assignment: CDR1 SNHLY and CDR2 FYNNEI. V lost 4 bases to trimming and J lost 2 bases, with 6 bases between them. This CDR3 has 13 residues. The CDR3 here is CASSGFGNQPQHF. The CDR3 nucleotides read TGTGCCAGCAGTGGGTTCGGCAATCAGCCCCAGCATTTT.

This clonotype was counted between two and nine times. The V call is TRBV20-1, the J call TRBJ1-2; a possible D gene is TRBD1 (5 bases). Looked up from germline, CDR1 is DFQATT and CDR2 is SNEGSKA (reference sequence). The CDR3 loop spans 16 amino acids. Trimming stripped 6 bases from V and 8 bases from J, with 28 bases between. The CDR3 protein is CSAPSGGPGRMGGYTF. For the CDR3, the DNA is TGCAGTGCCCCCTCGGGCGGGCCAGGGAGAATGGGCGGCTACACCTTC.

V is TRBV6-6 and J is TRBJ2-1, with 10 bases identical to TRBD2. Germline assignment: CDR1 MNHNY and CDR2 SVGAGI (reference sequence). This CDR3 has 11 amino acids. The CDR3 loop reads CGTSGYNEQFF. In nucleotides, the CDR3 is TGTGGGACTAGCGGTTACAATGAGCAGTTCTTC.

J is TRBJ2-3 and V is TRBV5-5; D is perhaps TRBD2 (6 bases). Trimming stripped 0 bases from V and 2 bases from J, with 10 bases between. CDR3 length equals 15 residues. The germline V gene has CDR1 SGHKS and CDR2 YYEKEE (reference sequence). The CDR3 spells CASSLAGVYTDTQYF. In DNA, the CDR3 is TGTGCCAGCAGCTTGGCGGGGGTATACACAGATACGCAGTATTTT.

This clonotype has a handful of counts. The CDR3 nucleotides are TGCAGTGCTAGAGATTTAACCGGGGGTGCTGCGAGCGGCGAGACCCAGTACTTC. Amino acid sequence: CSARDLTGGAASGETQYF. The chain uses TRBV20-1 and TRBJ2-5, with D possibly matching TRBD2 (6 bases). V dropped 0 bases and J dropped 5 bases, with 25 bases sitting between them. Per the germline V gene, CDR1 is DFQATT and CDR2 is SNEGSKA (reference sequence). The CDR3 is made up of 18 amino acids.

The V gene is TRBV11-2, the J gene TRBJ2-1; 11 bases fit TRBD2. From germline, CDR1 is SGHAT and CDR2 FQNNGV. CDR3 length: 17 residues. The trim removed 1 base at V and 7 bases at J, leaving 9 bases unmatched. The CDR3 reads CASSLAPIRLAGNEQFF. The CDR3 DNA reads TGTGCCAGCAGCTTAGCCCCCATTAGACTAGCGGGAAATGAGCAGTTCTTC.

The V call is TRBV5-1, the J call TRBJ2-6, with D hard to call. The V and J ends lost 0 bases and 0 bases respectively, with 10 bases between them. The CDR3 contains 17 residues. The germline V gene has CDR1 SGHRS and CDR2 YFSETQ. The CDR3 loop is CASSLEVLYSGANVLTF. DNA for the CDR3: TGCGCCAGCAGCTTGGAAGTTTTGTACTCTGGGGCCAACGTCCTGACTTTC.

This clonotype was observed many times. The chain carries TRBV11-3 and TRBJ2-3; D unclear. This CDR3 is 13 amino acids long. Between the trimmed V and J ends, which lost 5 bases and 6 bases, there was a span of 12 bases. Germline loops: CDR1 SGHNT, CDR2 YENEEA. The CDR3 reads CASSQETRDTQYF. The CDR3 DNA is TGTGCCAGCAGCCAGGAAACCAGGGATACGCAGTATTTT. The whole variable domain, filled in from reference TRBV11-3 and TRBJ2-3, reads EAGVVQSPRYKIIEKKQPVAFWCNPISGHNTLYWYLQNLGQGPELLIRYENEEAVDDSQLPKDRFSAERLKGVDSTLKIQPAELGDSAVYLCASSQETRDTQYFGPGTRLTVL.

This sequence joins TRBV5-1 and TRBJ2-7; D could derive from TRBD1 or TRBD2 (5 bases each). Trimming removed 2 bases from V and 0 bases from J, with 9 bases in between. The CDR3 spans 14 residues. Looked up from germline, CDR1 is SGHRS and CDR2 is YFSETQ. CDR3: CASSFLRGSYEQYF. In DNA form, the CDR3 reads TGCGCCAGCAGCTTCCTGAGGGGCTCCTACGAGCAGTACTTC.

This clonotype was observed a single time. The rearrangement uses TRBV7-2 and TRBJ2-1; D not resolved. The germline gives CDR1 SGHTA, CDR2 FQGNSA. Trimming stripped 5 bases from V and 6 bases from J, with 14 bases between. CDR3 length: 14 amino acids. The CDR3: CASSLGGHGNEQFF. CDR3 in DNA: TGTGCCAGCAGCCTGGGTGGGCACGGCAATGAGCAGTTCTTC.

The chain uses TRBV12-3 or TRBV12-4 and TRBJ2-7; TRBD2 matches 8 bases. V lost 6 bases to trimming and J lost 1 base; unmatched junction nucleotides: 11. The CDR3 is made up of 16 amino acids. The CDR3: CASSQLGLVRSYEQYF. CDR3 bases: TGTGCCAGCAGCCAATTGGGACTAGTTCGGTCCTACGAGCAGTACTTC.

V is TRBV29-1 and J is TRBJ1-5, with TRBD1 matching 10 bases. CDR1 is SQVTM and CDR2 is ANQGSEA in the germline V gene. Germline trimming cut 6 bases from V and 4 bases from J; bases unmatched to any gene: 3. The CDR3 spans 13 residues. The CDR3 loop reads CSVGQGKNQPQHF. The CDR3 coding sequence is TGCAGCGTGGGACAGGGGAAAAATCAGCCCCAGCATTTT.

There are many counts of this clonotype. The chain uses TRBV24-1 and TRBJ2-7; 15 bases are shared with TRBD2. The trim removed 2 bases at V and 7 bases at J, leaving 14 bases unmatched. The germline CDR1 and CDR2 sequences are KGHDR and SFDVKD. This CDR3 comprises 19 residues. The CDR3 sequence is CATSDSGTSGRRKGGEQYF. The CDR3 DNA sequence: TGTGCCACCAGTGATTCCGGGACTAGCGGGAGGAGGAAAGGGGGTGAGCAGTACTTC.